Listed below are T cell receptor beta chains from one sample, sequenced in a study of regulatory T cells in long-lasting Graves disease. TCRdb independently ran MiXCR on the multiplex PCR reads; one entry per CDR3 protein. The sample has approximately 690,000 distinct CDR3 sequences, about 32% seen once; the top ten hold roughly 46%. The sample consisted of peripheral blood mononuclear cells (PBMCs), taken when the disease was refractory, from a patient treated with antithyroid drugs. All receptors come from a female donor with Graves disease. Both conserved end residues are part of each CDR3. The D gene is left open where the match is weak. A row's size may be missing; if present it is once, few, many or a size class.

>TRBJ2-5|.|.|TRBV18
CAGSPRGETQYF
TGTGCCGGCTCACCACGTGGGGAGACCCAGTACTTC
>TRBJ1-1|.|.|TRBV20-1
CSARDPAWNTEAFF
TGCAGTGCTAGAGATCCAGCCTGGAACACTGAAGCTTTCTTT
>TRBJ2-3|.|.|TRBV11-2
CASTRTDTQYF
TGTGCCAGCACACGCACAGATACGCAGTATTTT
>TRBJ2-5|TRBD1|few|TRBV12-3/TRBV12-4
CASEGAGEETQYF
TGTGCCAGCGAGGGGGCTGGAGAAGAGACCCAGTACTTC
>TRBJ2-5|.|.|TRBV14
CASSHGLVRGARGETQYF
TGTGCCAGCAGCCACGGTCTAGTCCGGGGGGCGCGAGGGGAGACCCAGTACTTC
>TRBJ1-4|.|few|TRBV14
CASSRRIVVDEKLFF
TGTGCCAGCAGCCGCCGGATCGTGGTAGATGAAAAACTGTTTTTT
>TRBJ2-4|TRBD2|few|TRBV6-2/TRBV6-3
CASNAGGGKNIQYF
TGTGCCAGCAACGCCGGGGGGGGTAAAAACATTCAGTACTTC
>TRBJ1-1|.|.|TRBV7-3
CASSFRAGRPNTEAFF
TGTGCCAGCAGCTTCCGTGCTGGACGACCGAACACTGAAGCTTTCTTT
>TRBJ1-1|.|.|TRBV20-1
CSARPYRGGMGTSEAFF
TGCAGTGCTAGACCCTATCGCGGAGGGATGGGAACAAGTGAAGCTTTCTTT
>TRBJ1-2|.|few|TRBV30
CALQQGSYGYTF
TGTGCCCTACAACAGGGATCCTATGGCTACACCTTC
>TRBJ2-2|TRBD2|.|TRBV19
CATGLDTGELFF
TGTGCCACGGGACTAGACACCGGGGAGCTGTTTTTT
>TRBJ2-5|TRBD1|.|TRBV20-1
CSATRTGGPGRQETQYF
TGCAGTGCTACACGGACAGGGGGCCCCGGTCGGCAAGAGACCCAGTACTTC
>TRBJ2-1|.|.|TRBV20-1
CSARDRLEQFF
TGCAGTGCTAGAGATCGGCTTGAGCAGTTCTTC
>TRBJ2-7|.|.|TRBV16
CASSQSPGDSSYEQYF
TGTGCCAGCAGCCAATCTCCGGGGGACAGCTCCTACGAGCAGTACTTC
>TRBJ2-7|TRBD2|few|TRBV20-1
CSAPAGVGFEQYF
TGCAGTGCGCCAGCGGGAGTAGGTTTCGAGCAGTACTTC
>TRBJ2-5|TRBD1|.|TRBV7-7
CASSLRSGGAETQYF
TGTGCCAGCAGCTTACGTTCAGGGGGCGCGGAGACCCAGTACTTC
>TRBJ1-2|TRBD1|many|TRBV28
CASSLGDRDYGYTF
TGTGCCAGCAGTTTAGGGGACAGGGACTATGGCTACACCTTC
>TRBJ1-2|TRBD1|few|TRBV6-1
CASSTLDRAEGYGYTF
TGTGCCAGCAGTACCTTGGACAGGGCCGAGGGCTATGGCTACACCTTC
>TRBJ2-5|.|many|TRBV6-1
CASKGVRGEAQYF
TGTGCCAGCAAGGGGGTCAGGGGAGAGGCCCAGTACTTC
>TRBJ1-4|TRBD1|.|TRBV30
CAWSTQGAKKLFF
TGTGCCTGGAGTACTCAGGGGGCAAAGAAACTGTTTTTT
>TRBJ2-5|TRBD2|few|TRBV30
CAWSEPSSGRRETQYF
TGTGCCTGGAGTGAGCCGAGTAGCGGGAGAAGAGAGACCCAGTACTTC
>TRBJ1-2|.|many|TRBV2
CASSEYGLVSGYTF
TGTGCCAGCAGTGAATACGGACTAGTGAGTGGCTACACCTTC
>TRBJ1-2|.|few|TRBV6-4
CASSDSSKAGGYTF
TGTGCCAGCAGTGACTCGAGCAAGGCGGGCGGCTACACCTTC
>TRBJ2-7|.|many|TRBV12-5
CASGLVPLLSLNYTSRSYEQYF
TGTGCTAGTGGTTTGGTTCCCCTTTTATCCCTTAACTACACCTCGAGGTCCTACGAGCAGTACTTC
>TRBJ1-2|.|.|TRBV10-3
CAISDETATNYGYTF
TGTGCCATCAGTGACGAGACAGCTACTAACTATGGCTACACCTTC
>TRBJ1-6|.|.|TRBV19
CASSMLQNNSPLHF
TGTGCCAGTAGTATGCTACAGAATAATTCACCCCTCCACTTT
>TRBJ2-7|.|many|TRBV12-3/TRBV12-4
CASSPRGPYEQYF
TGTGCCAGCAGTCCGAGGGGTCCTTACGAGCAGTACTTC
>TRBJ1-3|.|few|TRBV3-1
CASSRRSSGNTIYF
TGTGCCAGCAGTCGCAGGAGCTCTGGAAACACCATATATTTT
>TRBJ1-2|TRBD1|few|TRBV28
CASNYRDRVDYGYTF
TGTGCCAGCAACTACCGGGACAGGGTCGACTATGGCTACACCTTC
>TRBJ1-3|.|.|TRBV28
CASSFRGINTIYF
TGTGCCAGCAGTTTTCGGGGGATCAACACCATATATTTT
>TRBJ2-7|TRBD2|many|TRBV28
CASSDGLAGYEQYF
TGTGCCAGCAGCGACGGACTAGCGGGCTACGAGCAGTACTTC
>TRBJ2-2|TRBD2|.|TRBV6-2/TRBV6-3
CASSYGAGAGTGELFF
TGTGCCAGCAGTTACGGGGCGGGAGCGGGCACCGGGGAGCTGTTTTTT